The present entry profiles one T cell receptor beta chain with its context. The data derive from a study of blood T cell repertoires in COVID-19. Background on the study: Donors in the United States, Italy and Spain gave samples during acute or convalescent COVID-19.

Seattle's enrolled individuals joined amid active infection and were then monitored longitudinally. The CDR3 length is 16 residues. The germline CDR1 and CDR2 sequences are LGHNA and YNFKEQ. V gave up 0 bases and J gave up 11 bases; unmatched junction bases: 7. Original methodology: Amplification with reference gene primers provided the estimates of nucleated cell counts. Only in-frame clones appear in the TCRdb table, and some are missing; sequencing was by immunoSEQ multiplex PCR. That table supplies the V and J calls and clone size; D and trimming were determined from the DNA. The data show over 150,000 clones, over 75% seen once.

This TCR derives from a man aged 50 to 59 with COVID-19, enrolled during active disease. The source material was peripheral blood. The chain links TRBV4-2 to TRBJ2-4; 13 bases map to TRBD2. The CDR3 DNA follows: TGTGCCAGCAGCCAAGATCTCCGGACTAGCGGGAGACTTCAGTACTTC. Translated, it gives CASSQDLRTSGRLQYF.